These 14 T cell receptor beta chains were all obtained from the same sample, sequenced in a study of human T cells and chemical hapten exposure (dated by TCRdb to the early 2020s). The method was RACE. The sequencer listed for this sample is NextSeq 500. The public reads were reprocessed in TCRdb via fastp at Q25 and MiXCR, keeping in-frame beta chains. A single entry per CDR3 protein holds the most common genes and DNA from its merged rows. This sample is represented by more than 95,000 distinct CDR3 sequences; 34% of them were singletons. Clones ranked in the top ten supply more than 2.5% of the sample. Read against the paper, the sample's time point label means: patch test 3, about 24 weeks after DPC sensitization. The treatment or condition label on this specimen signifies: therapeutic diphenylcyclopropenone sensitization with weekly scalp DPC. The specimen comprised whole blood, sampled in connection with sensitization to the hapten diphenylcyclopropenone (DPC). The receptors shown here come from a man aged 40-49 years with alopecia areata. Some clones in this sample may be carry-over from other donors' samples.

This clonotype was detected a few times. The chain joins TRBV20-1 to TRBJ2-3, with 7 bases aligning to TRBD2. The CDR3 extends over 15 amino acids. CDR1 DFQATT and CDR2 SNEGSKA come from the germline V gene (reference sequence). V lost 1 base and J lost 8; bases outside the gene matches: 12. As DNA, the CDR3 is TGCAGTGCTAGAGCCGAGCGGGACCGATTGGGTACGCAGTATTTT. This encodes CSARAERDRLGTQYF.

The CDR3, as DNA: TGTGCCAGCAGTGACCGACAGGGGAGAAGCGAAAACATTCAGTACTTC. Protein sequence: CASSDRQGRSENIQYF. The genes are TRBV25-1 and TRBJ2-4; 8 nucleotides match TRBD1. The CDR3 consists of 16 residues. The germline V gene encodes CDR1 MGHDK and CDR2 SYGVNS. The V gene end was trimmed by 3 bases and the J gene end by 5 bases; junction bases not matched to a gene: 9.

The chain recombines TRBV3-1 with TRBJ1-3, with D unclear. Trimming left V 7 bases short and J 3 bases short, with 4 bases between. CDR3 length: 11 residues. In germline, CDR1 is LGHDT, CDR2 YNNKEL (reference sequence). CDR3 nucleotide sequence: TGTGCCAGCATGATTGGAAACACCATATATTTT. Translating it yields CASMIGNTIYF.

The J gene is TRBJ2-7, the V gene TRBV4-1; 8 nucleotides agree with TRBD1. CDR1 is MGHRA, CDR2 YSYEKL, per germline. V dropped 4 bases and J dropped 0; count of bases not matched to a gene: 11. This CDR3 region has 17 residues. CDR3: CASSRVQTGDTSYEQYF. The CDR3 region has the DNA TGCGCCAGCAGCCGAGTACAGACAGGGGACACCTCCTACGAGCAGTACTTC.

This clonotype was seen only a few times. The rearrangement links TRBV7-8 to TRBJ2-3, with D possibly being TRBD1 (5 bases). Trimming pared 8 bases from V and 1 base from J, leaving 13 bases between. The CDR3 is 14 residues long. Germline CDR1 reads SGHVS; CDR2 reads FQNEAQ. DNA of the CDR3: TGTGCCAGCCGATGGGGCATCGGCACAGATACGCAGTATTTT. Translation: CASRWGIGTDTQYF.

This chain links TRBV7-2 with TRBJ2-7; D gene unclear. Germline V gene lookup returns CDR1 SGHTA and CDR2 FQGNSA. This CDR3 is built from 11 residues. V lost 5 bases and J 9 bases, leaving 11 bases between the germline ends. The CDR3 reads CASSENLVQYF. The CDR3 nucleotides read TGTGCCAGCAGCGAAAATCTAGTGCAGTACTTC.

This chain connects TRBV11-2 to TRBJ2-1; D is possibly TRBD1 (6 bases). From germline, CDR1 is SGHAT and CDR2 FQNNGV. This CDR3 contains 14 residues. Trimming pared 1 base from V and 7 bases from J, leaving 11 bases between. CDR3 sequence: CASSLVGTNNEQFF. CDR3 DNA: TGTGCCAGCAGCTTAGTTGGGACAAATAATGAGCAGTTCTTC.

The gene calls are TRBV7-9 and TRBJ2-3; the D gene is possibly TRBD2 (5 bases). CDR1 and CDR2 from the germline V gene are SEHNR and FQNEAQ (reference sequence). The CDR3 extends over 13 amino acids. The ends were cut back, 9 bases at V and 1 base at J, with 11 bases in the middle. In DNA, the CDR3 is TGTGCCAGGGAGGAGGCAGGCACAGATACGCAGTATTTT. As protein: CAREEAGTDTQYF. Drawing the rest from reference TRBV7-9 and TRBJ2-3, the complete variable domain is DTGVSQNPRHKITKRGQNVTFRCDPISEHNRLYWYRQTLGQGPEFLTYFQNEAQLEKSRLLSDRFSAERPKGSFSTLEIQRTEQGDSAMYLCAREEAGTDTQYFGPGTRLTVL.

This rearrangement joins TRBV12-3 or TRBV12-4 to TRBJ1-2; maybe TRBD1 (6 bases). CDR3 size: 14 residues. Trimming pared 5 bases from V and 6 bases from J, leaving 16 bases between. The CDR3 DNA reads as TGTGCCAGCAGTCGCATACAGGGAGGAGATGGCTACACCTTC. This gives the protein CASSRIQGGDGYTF.

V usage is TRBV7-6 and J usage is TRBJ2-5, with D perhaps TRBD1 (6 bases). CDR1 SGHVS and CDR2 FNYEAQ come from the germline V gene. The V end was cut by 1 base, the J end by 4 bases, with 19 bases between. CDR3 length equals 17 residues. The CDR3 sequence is CASSLGGQLRAGETQYF. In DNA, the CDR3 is TGTGCCAGCAGCTTAGGTGGACAGTTGCGGGCCGGAGAGACCCAGTACTTC. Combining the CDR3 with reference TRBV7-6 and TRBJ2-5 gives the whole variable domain GAGVSQSPRYKVTKRGQDVALRCDPISGHVSLYWYRQALGQGPEFLTYFNYEAQQDKSGLPNDRFSAERPEGSISTLTIQRTEQRDSAMYRCASSLGGQLRAGETQYFGPGTRLLVL.

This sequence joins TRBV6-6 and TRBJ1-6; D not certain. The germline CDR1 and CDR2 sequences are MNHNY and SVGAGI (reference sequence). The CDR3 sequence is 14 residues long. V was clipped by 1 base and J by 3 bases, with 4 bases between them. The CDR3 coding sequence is TGTGCCAGCAGTTACTTAGGCTATAATTCACCCCTCCACTTT. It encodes CASSYLGYNSPLHF.

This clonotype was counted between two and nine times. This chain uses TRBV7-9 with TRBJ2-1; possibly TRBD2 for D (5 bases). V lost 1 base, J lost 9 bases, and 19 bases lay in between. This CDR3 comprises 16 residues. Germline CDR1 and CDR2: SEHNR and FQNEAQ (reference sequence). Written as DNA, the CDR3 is TGTGCCAGCAGCTTAGGGCAGACCATCGGGGATACTGAGCAGTTCTTC. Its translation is CASSLGQTIGDTEQFF.

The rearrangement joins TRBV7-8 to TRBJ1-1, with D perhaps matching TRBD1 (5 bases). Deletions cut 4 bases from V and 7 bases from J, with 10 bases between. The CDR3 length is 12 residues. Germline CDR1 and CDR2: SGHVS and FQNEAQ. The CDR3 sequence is CASSSGHDEAFF. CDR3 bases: TGTGCCAGCAGCTCCGGACACGATGAAGCTTTCTTT.

CDR3 region: CASSLPPRRDTQYF. The DNA of the CDR3 is TGTGCCAGCAGCTTACCCCCTAGAAGAGATACGCAGTATTTT. The V call is TRBV7-9, the J call TRBJ2-3; D call uncertain. Germline assignment: CDR1 SEHNR and CDR2 FQNEAQ (reference sequence). The CDR3 covers 14 residues. V gave up 2 bases and J gave up 5 bases, with 11 bases separating them.